This T cell receptor (beta chain) was found in a study of T cell responses to AZD1222 COVID-19 vaccine. This clone was recorded only once. The CDR3 runs 14 residues. The V gene's germline CDR1 is SGHTA and CDR2 FQGTGA. Trimming cost V 2 bases and J 6 bases, with 8 bases left between them. Assay used: immunoSEQ multiplex PCR; TCRdb lists only in-frame clones, some missing. The sample includes some 50,000 clones, approximately 84% of them seen just once. The sample in question was peripheral blood, obtained on day 0 of AZD1222 vaccination. The chain combines TRBV7-3 with TRBJ1-6, with D perhaps matching TRBD1 (5 bases). The clonotype originates from an adult in good health. The CDR3 spells CASSLDSLNSPLHF. The CDR3 DNA sequence: TGTGCCAGCAGCTTAGACAGCCTTAATTCACCCCTCCACTTT.